The 22 T cell receptor beta chains presented below share a single source sample, sequenced in a study of shared T cell receptors in the human thymus. Repertoires were generated with immunoSEQ multiplex PCR, while TCRdb's copy carries only in-frame clones and drops some. Counted here are 500,000 to 750,000 clones, around nine tenths occurring once; the ten biggest clones make up 0.01%. The data also belong to a second study, concerning human thymus T cells.

The sequenced sample consisted of thymocytes. Receptors were obtained from a boy under two years old with a congenital heart defect.

The rearrangement uses TRBV27 and TRBJ2-1; 10 bases are a match to TRBD2. In germline, CDR1 is MNHEY, CDR2 SMNVEV (reference sequence). This CDR3 is 17 amino acids long. V lost 2 bases and J lost 3; bases outside the gene matches: 7. The CDR3 reads CASSLGASGSIYNEQFF. CDR3 coding DNA: TGTGCCAGCAGTTTAGGGGCTAGCGGGAGTATCTACAATGAGCAGTTCTTC.

On this clone itself: Other nucleotide sequences from this sample produce the same CDR3. The V gene is TRBV5-6, the J gene TRBJ1-2, with TRBD1 identical over 7 bases. V was clipped by 0 bases and J by 6 bases; unmatched bases: 8. Per the germline V gene, CDR1 is SGHDT and CDR2 is YYEEEE. The CDR3 has 15 residues. CDR3 sequence (DNA): TGTGCCAGCAGCTTGGCGAGGGGGCTTTTTGATGGCTACACCTTC. This translates into CASSLARGLFDGYTF.

This chain links TRBV9 with TRBJ2-4; 8 bases match TRBD1. Germline V gene sequence: CDR1 SGDLS, CDR2 YYNGEE. Germline trimming cut 2 bases from V and 8 bases from J; bases unmatched to any gene: 0. This CDR3 is built from 12 residues. CDR3 in DNA: TGTGCCAGCAGCGTGACAGGGGACATTCAGTACTTC. This translates into CASSVTGDIQYF.

As for this clone: Relative to the germline gene, one junction end is altered; a read error may explain this. The chain has TRBV5-1 and TRBJ2-7, with 12 bases identical to TRBD2. In germline, CDR1 is SGHRS, CDR2 YFSETQ. The CDR3 contains 17 residues. CDR3: CASSLEDRGGLAGMRVF. The CDR3 region has the DNA TGCGCCAGCAGCTTGGAGGACAGGGGAGGACTAGCGGGAATGAGGGTCTTC.

J is TRBJ2-3 and V is TRBV7-9, with TRBD2 matching over 7 bases. Germline loops: CDR1 SEHNR, CDR2 FQNEAQ (reference sequence). J was trimmed by 6 bases and V by 1 base; bases with no gene match: 7. There are 15 residues in the CDR3. The CDR3 DNA sequence: TGTGCCAGCAGCTTAGAGGCGGGAGCACCCGATACGCAGTATTTT. Protein sequence: CASSLEAGAPDTQYF.

The rearrangement joins TRBV27 to TRBJ2-1, with TRBD2 matching over 10 bases. CDR3 length: 14 amino acids. After removal of 6 bases from V and 7 bases from J, the junction contained 6 bases not matched to a gene. Germline V gene data show CDR1 as MNHEY and CDR2 as SMNVEV (reference sequence). CDR3 sequence: CASSLGLARNEQFF. As DNA, the CDR3 is TGTGCCAGCAGCTTGGGACTAGCGCGTAATGAGCAGTTCTTC.

This clone was detected once. The chain employs TRBV12-5 and TRBJ1-3; the match to TRBD1 covers 10 bases. Germline V CDR1 and CDR2: LGHNT, FRNRAP. The CDR3 is 17 residues long. The ends lost 1 base at V and 7 bases at J; junction bases unmatched: 10. CDR3 DNA sequence: TGTGCTAGTGGTTTGGGGGGCACCGGGACAGGGGTGAACACCATATATTTT. It codes for CASGLGGTGTGVNTIYF.

This rearrangement joins TRBV7-9 to TRBJ2-7, with D possibly being TRBD1 (5 bases). V lost 4 bases, J lost 6 bases, and 13 bases lay in between. The CDR3 loop spans 13 amino acids. Germline lookup yields CDR1 SEHNR and CDR2 FQNEAQ (reference sequence). CDR3 nucleotide sequence: TGTGCCAGCAGCTCGACAGCCCTGGGCGAGCAGTACTTC. Translating it yields CASSSTALGEQYF.

The chain couples TRBV7-9 to TRBJ2-2, with D maybe TRBD2 (5 bases). The CDR3 is 17 residues long. V lost 2 bases and J lost 3, with 16 bases in between. Looked up from germline, CDR1 is SEHNR and CDR2 is FQNEAQ (reference sequence). This CDR3 reads CASSLKGLPPDTGELFF. Here the CDR3 DNA reads TGTGCCAGCAGCTTAAAAGGACTGCCACCCGACACCGGGGAGCTGTTTTTT.

This clone occurred a few times. The chain has TRBV10-3 and TRBJ2-7; 9 bases are shared with TRBD1. Germline CDR1 is ENHRY and CDR2 is SYGVKD. The CDR3 covers 14 residues. With 6 bases clipped from V and 3 bases from J, the junction kept 6 bases outside the gene matches. The CDR3 nucleotides read TGTGCCATCAGCTTACAGGGGGCTATCTACGAGCAGTACTTC. It specifies CAISLQGAIYEQYF.

The rearrangement uses TRBV11-3 and TRBJ2-1; TRBD2 matches at 10 bases. The junction had 8 bases not matched to a gene; V was cut back by 4 bases and J by 8 bases. This CDR3 spans 15 amino acids. CDR1 is SGHNT, CDR2 YENEEA, per germline. The CDR3 spells CASSSRAGGRDEQFF. CDR3 DNA: TGTGCCAGCAGCTCCAGAGCGGGAGGGAGGGATGAGCAGTTCTTC.

This clone was detected only a few times. This chain joins TRBV5-6 and TRBJ1-1; no reliable D call. The CDR3 is made up of 15 amino acids. V lost 0 bases and J lost 1, with 10 bases in between. Germline V lookup: CDR1 SGHDT, CDR2 YYEEEE. CDR3 DNA: TGTGCCAGCAGCTTGGATCTGAATAGGAACACTGAAGCTTTCTTT. Translation gives CASSLDLNRNTEAFF.

This clone was found once. The CDR3 coding sequence is TGTGCCAGCAGCTTAGTAAAGACTAGCGGGAGTGAGACCCAGTACTTC. The encoded protein is CASSLVKTSGSETQYF. The gene calls are TRBV7-2 and TRBJ2-5, with 12 bases fitting TRBD2. The CDR3 covers 16 residues. The trim removed 1 base at V and 5 bases at J, leaving 5 bases unmatched. The germline CDR1 and CDR2 sequences are SGHTA and FQGNSA. Based on the CDR3 plus reference TRBV7-2 and TRBJ2-5, the full variable domain is GAGVSQSPSNKVTEKGKDVELRCDPISGHTALYWYRQSLGQGLEFLIYFQGNSAPDKSGLPSDRFSAERTGGSVSTLTIQRTQQEDSAVYLCASSLVKTSGSETQYFGPGTRLLVL.

The V call is TRBV11-2, the J call TRBJ1-3; 12 bases align to TRBD1. J lost 2 bases, V lost 3 bases, and 2 bases had no gene match. In germline, CDR1 is SGHAT, CDR2 FQNNGV. This CDR3 is built from 16 residues. The CDR3 nucleotides are TGTGCCAGCAGCTTCCGGGACAGGGGGCCTGGAAACACCATATATTTT. This encodes CASSFRDRGPGNTIYF.

This chain joins TRBV15 and TRBJ1-2; possibly TRBD1 for D (6 bases). The V gene lost 3 bases and the J gene lost 6 bases, with 23 bases spanning the gap. Germline values: CDR1 LNHNV, CDR2 YYDKDF (reference sequence). The CDR3 consists of 17 residues. CDR3 bases: TGTGCCACCAGCAGGCACAGGGTCAAGGGGGATGTGAATGGCTACACCTTC. This translates into CATSRHRVKGDVNGYTF.

The chain recombines TRBV30 with TRBJ2-3; 12 bases align to TRBD2. V lost 1 base to trimming and J lost 0 bases; unmatched junction nucleotides: 8. Germline V gene data show CDR1 as GTSNPN and CDR2 as SVGIG (reference sequence). The CDR3 consists of 18 residues. DNA for the CDR3: TGTGCCTGGAGTGGAGTCCTAGCGGGAGGGAGAAGCACAGATACGCAGTATTTT. This gives the protein CAWSGVLAGGRSTDTQYF.

V and J are TRBV27 and TRBJ2-5; 11 bases agree with TRBD2. Trimming removed 4 bases from V and 1 base from J; junction bases left unmatched: 5. Germline values: CDR1 MNHEY, CDR2 SMNVEV (reference sequence). This CDR3 contains 16 residues. The CDR3 here is CASSSGLAGTQETQYF. As DNA, the CDR3 is TGTGCCAGCAGTTCAGGACTAGCGGGTACCCAAGAGACCCAGTACTTC.

The gene calls are TRBV5-1 and TRBJ1-2, with a tentative D call TRBD1 (5 bases). This CDR3 spans 19 amino acids. In germline, CDR1 is SGHRS, CDR2 YFSETQ. Between the trimmed V and J ends, which lost 4 bases and 6 bases, there was a span of 31 bases. CDR3 sequence reads: CASSPEGWARKPDPNGYTF. CDR3 DNA: TGCGCCAGCAGCCCGGAGGGGTGGGCCCGAAAACCCGACCCCAATGGCTACACCTTC.

This chain uses TRBV4-1 with TRBJ2-1; TRBD2 matches 10 bases. The ends lost 3 bases at V and 8 bases at J; junction bases unmatched: 16. This CDR3 is 18 amino acids long. Germline loops: CDR1 MGHRA, CDR2 YSYEKL. CDR3 sequence reads: CASSHPPASGRASDEQFF. CDR3 in DNA: TGCGCCAGCAGCCACCCCCCTGCGAGCGGGAGGGCCTCAGATGAGCAGTTCTTC.

About this clone itself: Other DNA sequences in this sample translate to the same CDR3. CDR3 residues: CASSFQGSHEQYF. CDR3 nucleotides: TGTGCCAGCAGTTTTCAGGGTTCCCACGAGCAGTACTTC. The rearrangement links TRBV27 to TRBJ2-7, with D possibly TRBD1 on 5 matching bases. CDR1 and CDR2 (germline): MNHEY, SMNVEV (reference sequence). There are 13 residues in the CDR3. The V end was cut by 3 bases, the J end by 5 bases, with 11 bases between.

V gene TRBV21-1 combines with J gene TRBJ2-7; the D call in the table, TRBD2, was not verified against the DNA. TRBV21-1 is shown as a pseudogene. The CDR3 runs to 17 residues. In DNA, the CDR3 is TGTGCCAGCAGCAAAAGGGGGACTAGCGAGAGAGGGTACGAGCAGTACTTC. This translates into CASSKRGTSERGYEQYF.

This rearrangement joins TRBV29-1 to TRBJ2-3; 7 bases agree with TRBD2. The CDR3 contains 19 residues. CDR1 SQVTM and CDR2 ANQGSEA come from the germline V gene. V trimming: 2 bases; J trimming: 5 bases; junction bases outside the gene matches: 22. The CDR3 protein is CSVEPPKPGLVAGVDTQYF. The CDR3 coding sequence is TGCAGCGTTGAACCACCAAAGCCGGGACTCGTGGCGGGAGTAGATACGCAGTATTTT.